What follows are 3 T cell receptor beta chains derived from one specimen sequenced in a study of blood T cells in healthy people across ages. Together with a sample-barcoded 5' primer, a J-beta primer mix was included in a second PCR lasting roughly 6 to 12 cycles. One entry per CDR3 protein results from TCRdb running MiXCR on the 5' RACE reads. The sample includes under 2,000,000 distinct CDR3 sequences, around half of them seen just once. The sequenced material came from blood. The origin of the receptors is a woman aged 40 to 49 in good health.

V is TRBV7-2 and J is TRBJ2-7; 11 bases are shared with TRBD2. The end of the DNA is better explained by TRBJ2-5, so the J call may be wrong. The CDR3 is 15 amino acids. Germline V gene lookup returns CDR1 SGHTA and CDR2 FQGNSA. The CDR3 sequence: CASSRRPSGGETQYF. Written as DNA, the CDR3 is TGTGCCAGCAGCCGACGACCTAGCGGGGGGGAGACCCAGTACTTC.

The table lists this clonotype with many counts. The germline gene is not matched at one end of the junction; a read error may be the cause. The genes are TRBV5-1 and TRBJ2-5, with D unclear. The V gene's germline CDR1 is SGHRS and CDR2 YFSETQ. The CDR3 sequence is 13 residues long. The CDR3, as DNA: TGTGCCAGCAGCTTAAGCCAGCAAGAGACCCAGTACTTC. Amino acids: CASSLSQQETQYF.

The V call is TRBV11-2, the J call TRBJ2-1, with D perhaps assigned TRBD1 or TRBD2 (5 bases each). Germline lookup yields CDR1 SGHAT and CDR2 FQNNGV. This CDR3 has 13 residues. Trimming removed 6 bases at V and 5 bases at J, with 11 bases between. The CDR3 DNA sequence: TGTGCCAGCAGATACCGGGACGACAATGAGCAGTTCTTC. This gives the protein CASRYRDDNEQFF. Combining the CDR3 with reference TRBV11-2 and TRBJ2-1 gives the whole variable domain EAGVAQSPRYKIIEKRQSVAFWCNPISGHATLYWYQQILGQGPKLLIQFQNNGVVDDSQLPKDRFSAERLKGVDSTLKIQPAKLEDSAVYLCASRYRDDNEQFFGPGTRLTVL.